The rows below give T cell receptor beta chains drawn from one sample of a study of blood T cell repertoires in COVID-19. Here immunoSEQ multiplex PCR was the method, and the copy in TCRdb shows in-frame clones only, minus some. Counted here are 200,000 or so clones, over 65% occurring once; the ten biggest clones make up roughly 18%. The sample comprised peripheral blood. The origin of the receptors is a person aged 70 to 85 with COVID-19, enrolled during active disease. CDR3s include the opening cysteine and the closing phenylalanine or tryptophan. The D gene is left open where the match is weak. Size is stated for part of the rows, as once, few or many counts, or as a class when the clone is expanded.

clone size | J gene | D gene | V gene | CDR3 DNA | CDR3 protein
. | TRBJ2-1 | . | TRBV21-1 | TGTGCCAGCAGGAATAGCGGGAGACACCACAATGAGCAGTTCTTC | CASRNSGRHHNEQFF
. | TRBJ2-3 | TRBD2 | TRBV18 | TGTGCCAGCTCTCGACTAGCGGGGTTCACAGATACGCAGTATTTT | CASSRLAGFTDTQYF
once | TRBJ2-3 | . | TRBV11-2 | TGTGCCAGCAGCCCACGGTATACGCAGTATTTT | CASSPRYTQYF
. | TRBJ1-2 | . | TRBV3-1/TRBV3-2 | TGTGCCAGCAGCCAAGCAATTACAGTTACTGGCTACACCTTC | CASSQAITVTGYTF
. | TRBJ2-3 | TRBD2 | TRBV11-3 | TGTGCCAGCAGCTCGGGACTAGCGAGGGATACGCAGTATTTT | CASSSGLARDTQYF
. | TRBJ1-5 | TRBD1 | TRBV28 | TGTGCCAGCAGGCTCGGAATAAACAGGGGCGGGCAGCCCCAGCATTTT | CASRLGINRGGQPQHF
. | TRBJ1-4 | TRBD1 | TRBV12-3/TRBV12-4 | TGTGCCAGCAGTCCTCCGGGACAGGGGATGATGTTTTTT | CASSPPGQGMMFF
. | TRBJ1-2 | TRBD1 | TRBV5-1 | TGCGCCAGCAGCTGGGGGACAGGGGGCCAAGGCTACACCTTC | CASSWGTGGQGYTF
. | TRBJ2-2 | . | TRBV6-5 | TGTGCCACCACACCGGGTGGCGGGGAGCTGTTTTTT | CATTPGGGELFF
. | TRBJ1-4 | . | TRBV7-2 | TGTGCCAGCAGCACCCGGAGGCGGGCGAATGAAAAACTGTTTTTT | CASSTRRRANEKLFF
. | TRBJ2-7 | TRBD1 | TRBV7-2 | TGTGCCAGCAGCTTAGCGGGACAGGGCTTCGGAAGGCAGTACTTC | CASSLAGQGFGRQYF
. | TRBJ2-2 | . | TRBV4-3 | TGCGCCAGCAGCCAAGAGGGGAGTACCGGGGAGCTGTTTTTT | CASSQEGSTGELFF
. | TRBJ1-1 | . | TRBV24-1 | TGTGCCACCAGTGGCCCCGGGACATCTGAAGCTTTCTTT | CATSGPGTSEAFF
. | TRBJ2-7 | TRBD2 | TRBV11-1 | TGTGCCAGCAGTCTAGCGGTTTCCTACGAGCAGTACTTC | CASSLAVSYEQYF
. | TRBJ1-2 | . | TRBV19 | TGTGCCAGTAGTATCAACCGCCGGGACAATCCCAACTATGGCTACACCTTC | CASSINRRDNPNYGYTF
. | TRBJ1-4 | . | TRBV7-8 | TGTGCCAGCAGCTTAGAGGGCAGGGGATCCGAAAAACTGTTTTTT | CASSLEGRGSEKLFF
. | TRBJ2-1 | TRBD2 | TRBV7-6 | TGTGCCAGCAGCCGGGATAGCGGGAGGGCCGTAGATGAGCAGTTCTTC | CASSRDSGRAVDEQFF
once | TRBJ2-1 | TRBD2 | TRBV5-3 | TGTGCCAGAAGCTATACTAGCGGGAGGGCCTACAATGAGCAGTTCTTC | CARSYTSGRAYNEQFF
. | TRBJ2-2 | TRBD2 | TRBV27 | TGTGCCAGCAGCACCTTAGCGGGCACCACCGGGGAGCTGTTTTTT | CASSTLAGTTGELFF
. | TRBJ1-4 | . | TRBV28 | TGTGCCAGCGGGCGGGCAACTAATGAAAAACTGTTTTTT | CASGRATNEKLFF
. | TRBJ2-7 | TRBD2 | TRBV6-5 | TGTGCCAGCAGTAGAGGGACTAGCGACACCTACGAGCAGTACTTC | CASSRGTSDTYEQYF
. | TRBJ1-4 | TRBD1 | TRBV5-1 | TGCGCCAGCAGCCCCTTACAGGGGCCTAATGAAAAACTGTTTTTT | CASSPLQGPNEKLFF
. | TRBJ1-3 | . | TRBV7-2 | TGTGCCAGCAGCTTAGTTCCCCTTATAGGAAACACCATATATTTT | CASSLVPLIGNTIYF
. | TRBJ2-1 | TRBD1 | TRBV9 | TGTGCCAGCAGCGGACCCTGGACAGGGATGGGGAATGAGCAGTTCTTC | CASSGPWTGMGNEQFF
. | TRBJ2-3 | . | TRBV27 | TGTGCCAGCAGTTTATCGTGGCGGTCCACAGATACGCAGTATTTT | CASSLSWRSTDTQYF
once | TRBJ1-1 | . | TRBV4-1 | TGCGCCAGCAGCCAAGTACAGGGAGGGACTGAAGCTTTCTTT | CASSQVQGGTEAFF
. | TRBJ2-7 | TRBD1 | TRBV18 | TGTGCCAGCTCACATAGGGACAGGGGCTACGAGCAGTACTTC | CASSHRDRGYEQYF
few | TRBJ2-7 | TRBD1 | TRBV30 | TGTGCCTGGAGTCCCGGGACAGGGAGCCTCGAGCAGTACTTC | CAWSPGTGSLEQYF
. | TRBJ1-4 | . | TRBV28 | TGTGCCAGCAGTAGAGACAGTCAAGAAAAACTGTTTTTT | CASSRDSQEKLFF
once | TRBJ1-1 | . | TRBV5-1 | TGCGCCAGCAGCCCCGGCGGGGGGGGCACTGAAGCTTTCTTT | CASSPGGGGTEAFF
few | TRBJ1-2 | . | TRBV9 | TGTGCCAGCAGCCCCCGACCGACAGTATCCCACTATGGCTACACCTTC | CASSPRPTVSHYGYTF
. | TRBJ2-5 | TRBD2 | TRBV20-1 | TGCAGTGCTAGTTCTCCTAGCGGGAGACAAGAGACCCAGTACTTC | CSASSPSGRQETQYF
. | TRBJ1-1 | . | TRBV5-1 | TGCGCCAGCAGGGTCTTGTCAGGGCAGCCGAACACTGAAGCTTTCTTT | CASRVLSGQPNTEAFF
. | TRBJ1-1 | TRBD1 | TRBV7-6 | TGTGCCAGCAGCTTAGGCTCTCCGGGACAGGGGGGTGCTTTCTTT | CASSLGSPGQGGAFF
. | TRBJ1-4 | TRBD1 | TRBV15 | TGTGCCACCAGCCCGCCTGCAGGGGGCATCACTAATGAAAAACTGTTTTTT | CATSPPAGGITNEKLFF
. | TRBJ2-7 | TRBD1 | TRBV6-1 | TGTGCCAGCAGTGAACGGTGGGACAGGGGCGAGCAGTACTTC | CASSERWDRGEQYF
. | TRBJ2-7 | . | TRBV19 | TGTGCCAGTAGTATCGGACACTACGAGCAGTACTTC | CASSIGHYEQYF
. | TRBJ1-2 | . | TRBV6-6 | TGTGCCAGCAGTTACCCCGGTTTGTCGGATGGCTACACCTTC | CASSYPGLSDGYTF
. | TRBJ1-2 | TRBD1 | TRBV7-9 | TGTGCCAGCAGCAGGGACAGGGGCTCCCTGGAGACCTTC | CASSRDRGSLETF
once | TRBJ1-4 | TRBD1 | TRBV27 | TGTGCCAGCAGTTTCCCCGGACAGGGGTTACTCGCAACTAATGAAAAACTGTTTTTT | CASSFPGQGLLATNEKLFF
once | TRBJ1-1 | TRBD1 | TRBV5-1 | TGCGCCAGCAGCATTGGGACAGCTGAAGCTTTCTTT | CASSIGTAEAFF
. | TRBJ2-7 | TRBD1 | TRBV5-1 | TGCGCCAGCAGCTTGTTGACAGGGGGCGATGGGAACGAGCAGTACTTC | CASSLLTGGDGNEQYF
. | TRBJ2-2 | TRBD2 | TRBV12-5 | TGTGCTAGTGACCCGGGACTAGCGCCGCCGAACACCGGGGAGCTGTTTTTT | CASDPGLAPPNTGELFF
. | TRBJ1-5 | . | TRBV6-5 | TGTGCCAGCACCCCCTCCTGGCAGACAAATCAGCCCCAGCATTTT | CASTPSWQTNQPQHF
. | TRBJ2-7 | . | TRBV6-5 | TGTGCCAGCAGACAAAATAGGGGTCCCTACGAGCAGTACTTC | CASRQNRGPYEQYF
. | TRBJ2-2 | TRBD1 | TRBV19 | TGTGCCAGTAGTATAGTGTGGGACAGTGGGCACACCGGGGAGCTGTTTTTT | CASSIVWDSGHTGELFF
once | TRBJ2-3 | . | TRBV5-3 | TGTGCCAGAAGCCAATCGCCCCGGGAGTCAAAAATGACAGATACGCAGTATTTT | CARSQSPRESKMTDTQYF
. | TRBJ2-2 | . | TRBV7-2 | TGTGCCAGCAGCTTAGTATCGAACACCGGGGAGCTGTTTTTT | CASSLVSNTGELFF
. | TRBJ2-3 | TRBD2 | TRBV30 | TGTGCCTGCCAAATAGCGGGAGGGGCAGATACGCAGTATTTT | CACQIAGGADTQYF
. | TRBJ2-1 | TRBD2 | TRBV30 | TGTGCCTGGAGTGTAATCCGGGGGGATCTCAATGAGCAGTTCTTC | CAWSVIRGDLNEQFF
few | TRBJ2-7 | . | TRBV28 | TGTGCCAGCAGTTTACCGACTAGGTGGGGGTCCGAGCAGTACTTC | CASSLPTRWGSEQYF
few | TRBJ1-5 | TRBD1 | TRBV28 | TGTGCCACCAAAAGGTACAGGGGGGATAGCAATCAGCCCCAGCATTTT | CATKRYRGDSNQPQHF
. | TRBJ1-6 | TRBD1 | TRBV27 | TGTGCCAGCAGTTTATCGTCGGGCAGACAGGGCTCCTATAATTCACCCCTCCACTTT | CASSLSSGRQGSYNSPLHF
. | TRBJ1-1 | . | TRBV6-2/TRBV6-3 | TGTGCCAGCAGTTCCCGTCGGGGAGGGTGGACTGAAGCTTTCTTT | CASSSRRGGWTEAFF